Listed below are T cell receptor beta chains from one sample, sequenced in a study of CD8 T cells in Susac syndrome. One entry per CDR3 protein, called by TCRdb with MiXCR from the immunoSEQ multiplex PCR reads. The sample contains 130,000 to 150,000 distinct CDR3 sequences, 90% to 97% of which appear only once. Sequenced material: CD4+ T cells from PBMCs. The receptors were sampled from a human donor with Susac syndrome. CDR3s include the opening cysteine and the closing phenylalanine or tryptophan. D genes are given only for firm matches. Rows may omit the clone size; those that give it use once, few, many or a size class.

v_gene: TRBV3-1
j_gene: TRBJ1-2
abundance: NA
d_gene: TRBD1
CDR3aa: CASSPGTASNYGYTF
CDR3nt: TGTGCCAGCAGCCCCGGGACAGCCTCTAACTATGGCTACACCTTC

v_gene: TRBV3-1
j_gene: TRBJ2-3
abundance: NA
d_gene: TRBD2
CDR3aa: CASSQGIAGGHDTQYF
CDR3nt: TGTGCCAGCAGCCAAGGGATAGCGGGGGGGCATGATACGCAGTATTTT

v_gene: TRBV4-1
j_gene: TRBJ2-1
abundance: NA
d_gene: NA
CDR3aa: CASSQLGLTSSYNEQFF
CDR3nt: TGCGCCAGCAGCCAACTGGGACTCACCAGCTCCTACAATGAGCAGTTCTTC

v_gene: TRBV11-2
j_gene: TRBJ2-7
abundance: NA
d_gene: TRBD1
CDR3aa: CASSLGGIGTAYEQYF
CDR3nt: TGTGCCAGCAGCTTAGGCGGAATTGGGACAGCCTACGAGCAGTACTTC

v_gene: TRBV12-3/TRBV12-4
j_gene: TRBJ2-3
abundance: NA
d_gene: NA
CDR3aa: CASRPGIQSAQYF
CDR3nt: TGTGCCAGCAGGCCCGGGATCCAGAGCGCGCAGTATTTT

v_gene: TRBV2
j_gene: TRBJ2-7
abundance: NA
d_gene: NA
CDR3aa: CASSVGYEQYF
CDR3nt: TGTGCCAGCAGTGTAGGTTATGAGCAGTACTTC

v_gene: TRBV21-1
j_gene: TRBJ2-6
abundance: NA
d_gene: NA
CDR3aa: CASSSPGQGAISSGANVLTF
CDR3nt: TGTGCCAGCAGCTCGCCGGGACAGGGGGCAATTAGCTCTGGGGCCAACGTCCTGACTTTC

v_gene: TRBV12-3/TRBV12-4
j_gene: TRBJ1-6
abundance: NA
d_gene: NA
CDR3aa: CASSFTANNSPLHF
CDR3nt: TGTGCCAGCAGTTTTACAGCTAATAATTCACCCCTCCACTTT

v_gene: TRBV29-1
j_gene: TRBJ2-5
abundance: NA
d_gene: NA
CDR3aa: CSVDSQETQYF
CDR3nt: TGCAGCGTCGACAGTCAAGAGACCCAGTACTTC

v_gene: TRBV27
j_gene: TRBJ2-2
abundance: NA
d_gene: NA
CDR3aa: CASSLFGTGELFF
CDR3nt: TGTGCCAGCAGTTTATTCGGCACCGGGGAGCTGTTTTTT

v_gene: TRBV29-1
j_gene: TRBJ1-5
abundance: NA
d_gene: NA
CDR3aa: CSVVSGDVNQPQHF
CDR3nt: TGCAGCGTTGTTTCCGGGGATGTCAATCAGCCCCAGCATTTT

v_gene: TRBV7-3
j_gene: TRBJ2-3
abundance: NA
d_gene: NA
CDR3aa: CASSASSAQDTQYF
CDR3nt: TGTGCCAGCAGCGCCTCTAGCGCTCAAGATACGCAGTATTTT

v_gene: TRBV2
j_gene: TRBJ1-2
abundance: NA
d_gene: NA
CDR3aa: CASSEMVVGGYTF
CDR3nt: TGTGCCAGCAGTGAAATGGTAGTAGGCGGCTACACCTTC

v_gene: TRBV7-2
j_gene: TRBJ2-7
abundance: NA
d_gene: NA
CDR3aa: CASREWEQYF
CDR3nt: TGTGCCAGCCGAGAATGGGAGCAGTACTTC

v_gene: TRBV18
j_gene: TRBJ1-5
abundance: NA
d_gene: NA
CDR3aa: CASSPPISDTQHF
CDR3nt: TGTGCCAGCTCTCCCCCCATTAGCGATACGCAGCATTTT

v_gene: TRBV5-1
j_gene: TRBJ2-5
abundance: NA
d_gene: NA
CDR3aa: CASSLGPPGPAQGTQYF
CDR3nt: TGCGCCAGCAGCTTGGGGCCACCGGGGCCCGCCCAAGGGACCCAGTACTTC

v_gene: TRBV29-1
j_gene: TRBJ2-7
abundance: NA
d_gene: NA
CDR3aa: CSVGVSGDEQYF
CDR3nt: TGCAGCGTTGGCGTTTCGGGGGACGAGCAGTACTTC

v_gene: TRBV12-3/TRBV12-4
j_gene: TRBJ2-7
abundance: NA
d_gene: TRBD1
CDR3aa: CASSGDRVFNYEQYF
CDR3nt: TGTGCCAGCAGTGGCGACAGGGTCTTTAACTACGAGCAGTACTTC

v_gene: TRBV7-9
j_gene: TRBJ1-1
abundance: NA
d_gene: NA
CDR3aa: CASTPRAEAFF
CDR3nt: TGTGCCAGCACCCCCAGGGCCGAGGCTTTCTTT

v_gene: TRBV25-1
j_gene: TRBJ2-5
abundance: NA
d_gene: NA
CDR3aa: CASSDELTQETQYF
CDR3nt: TGTGCCAGCAGTGACGAACTGACCCAAGAGACCCAGTACTTC

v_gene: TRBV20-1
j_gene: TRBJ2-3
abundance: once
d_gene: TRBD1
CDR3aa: CSAPTGPTYTQYF
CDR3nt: TGCAGTGCCCCGACAGGGCCGACGTATACGCAGTATTTT

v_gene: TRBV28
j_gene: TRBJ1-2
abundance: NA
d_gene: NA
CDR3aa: CASHLKPYGYTF
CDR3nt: TGTGCCTCTCACCTGAAGCCCTATGGCTACACCTTC

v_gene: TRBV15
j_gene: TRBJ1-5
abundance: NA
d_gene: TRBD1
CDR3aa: CATSRVGQGGQPQHF
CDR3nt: TGTGCCACCAGCAGAGTGGGGCAGGGGGGTCAGCCCCAGCATTTT

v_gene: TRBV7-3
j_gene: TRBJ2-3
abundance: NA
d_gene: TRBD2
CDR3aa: CASSSSGSGVDTQYF
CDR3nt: TGTGCCAGCAGTTCTAGCGGGAGTGGTGTAGATACGCAGTATTTT

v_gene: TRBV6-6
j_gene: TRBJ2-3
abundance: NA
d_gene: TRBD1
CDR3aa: CASTGQAGTDTQYF
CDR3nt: TGTGCCAGCACTGGACAGGCAGGTACAGATACGCAGTATTTT

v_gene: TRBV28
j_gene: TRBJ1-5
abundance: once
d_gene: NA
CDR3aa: CASSNWPAGDQPQHF
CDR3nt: TGTGCCAGCAGCAACTGGCCTGCGGGAGATCAGCCCCAGCATTTT

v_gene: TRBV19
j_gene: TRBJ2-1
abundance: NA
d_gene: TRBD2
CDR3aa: CASSQGSGGDNEQFF
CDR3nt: TGTGCCAGTAGTCAGGGTAGCGGGGGAGACAATGAGCAGTTCTTC

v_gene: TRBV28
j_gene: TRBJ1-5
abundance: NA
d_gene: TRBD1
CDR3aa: CASSLQGVGNQPQHF
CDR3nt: TGTGCCAGCAGTCTACAGGGGGTTGGCAATCAGCCCCAGCATTTT

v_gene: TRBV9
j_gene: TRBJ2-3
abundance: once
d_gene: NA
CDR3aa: CASSVLTDTQYF
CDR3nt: TGTGCCAGCAGCGTGTTAACAGATACGCAGTATTTT

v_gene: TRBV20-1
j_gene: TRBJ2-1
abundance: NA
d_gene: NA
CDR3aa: CSASEASDSYNEQFF
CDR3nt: TGCAGTGCTAGCGAGGCTAGCGACTCCTACAATGAGCAGTTCTTC

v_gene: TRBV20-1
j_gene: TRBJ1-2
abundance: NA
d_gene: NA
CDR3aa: CSAYTGNYGYTF
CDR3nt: TGCAGTGCTTATACAGGGAACTATGGCTACACCTTC

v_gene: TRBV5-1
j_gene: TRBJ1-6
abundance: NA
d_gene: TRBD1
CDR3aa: CASSLDTGGRALSPLHF
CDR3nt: TGCGCCAGCAGCTTGGACACAGGGGGCCGTGCCCTCTCACCCCTCCACTTT

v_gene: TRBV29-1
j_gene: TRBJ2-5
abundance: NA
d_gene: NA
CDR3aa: CSVGQGQSIQETQYF
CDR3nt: TGCAGCGTCGGTCAAGGGCAGTCCATACAAGAGACCCAGTACTTC